Sequencing of this TCR beta chain was carried out in a study of cytomegalovirus exposure and HLA in healthy donors. In the case of this clone: Its antigen is still unknown.

This PCR relied on a set of 60 Vbeta primers and 13 Jbeta primers. The assay was immunoSEQ multiplex PCR, and TCRdb's table has in-frame clones only and misses some. This table has under 150,000 clones, roughly four fifths appearing once. Notes on the study in general: Later analysis suggested most CMV-associated TCR beta chains were HLA-restricted. In vitro confirmation showed a few CMV-associated chains to be CMV antigen specific. It was reported that the classifier diagnosed cytomegalovirus status with high specificity and sensitivity in both the original and validation cohorts.

This CDR3 contains 16 residues. Germline assignment: CDR1 LNHNV and CDR2 YYDKDF (reference sequence). With 4 bases removed from V and 2 bases from J, the gap between germline ends came to 17 bases. The receptor comes from a boy between 10 and 17 years old in good health and CMV-seronegative. This sequence joins TRBV15 and TRBJ2-5, with D perhaps matching TRBD2 (6 bases). Sequenced input: PBMCs. CDR3 in DNA: TGTGCCACCAGCACAACGAGGGAGGCTACTCAAGAGACCCAGTACTTC. Its protein is CATSTTREATQETQYF.